One T cell receptor (beta chain) is described in this entry. Sequencing was performed with immunoSEQ multiplex PCR; in TCRdb, only in-frame clones are kept and a portion is missing. The sample has about 270,000 clones, roughly 90% seen once. The sample is drawn from a study of blood T cell repertoires in COVID-19. V lost 0 bases to trimming and J lost 2 bases; unmatched junction nucleotides: 4. Per the germline V gene, CDR1 is MGHRA and CDR2 is YSYEKL. The CDR3 consists of 16 residues. Material for sequencing was PBMCs or T cells enriched from blood (not recorded which). The sequence derives from a middle-aged woman with acute COVID-19. The chain carries TRBV4-1 and TRBJ2-3, with 8 positions matching TRBD2. DNA of the CDR3: TGCGCCAGCAGCCAAGAACGGACTAGCAACACAGATACGCAGTATTTT. This gives the protein CASSQERTSNTDTQYF.